The present TCR beta chain was sequenced within a study of neurological immune-mediated disorders. This clonotype was found many times. TCRdb passed the 5' RACE reads through MiXCR, listing each CDR3 protein once. The sample shows roughly 56,000 distinct CDR3 sequences, more than 3% of them seen only once. The CDR3 covers 16 residues. Germline-derived CDR1 and CDR2 are LNHNV and YYDKDF (reference sequence). Trimming at V came to 1 base and at J to 6 bases, leaving 6 bases not matched to a gene. The unsorted libraries had their origin in 2 million PBMCs stored at -80 C. This clonotype was sampled from an older woman with multiple sclerosis. The sequenced sample was PBMCs. V is TRBV15 and J is TRBJ2-5; 12 bases fit TRBD2. The CDR3 loop is CATSRGLAGGPQTQYF. In nucleotides, the CDR3 is TGTGCCACCAGCAGAGGCCTAGCGGGAGGGCCGCAGACCCAGTACTTC.